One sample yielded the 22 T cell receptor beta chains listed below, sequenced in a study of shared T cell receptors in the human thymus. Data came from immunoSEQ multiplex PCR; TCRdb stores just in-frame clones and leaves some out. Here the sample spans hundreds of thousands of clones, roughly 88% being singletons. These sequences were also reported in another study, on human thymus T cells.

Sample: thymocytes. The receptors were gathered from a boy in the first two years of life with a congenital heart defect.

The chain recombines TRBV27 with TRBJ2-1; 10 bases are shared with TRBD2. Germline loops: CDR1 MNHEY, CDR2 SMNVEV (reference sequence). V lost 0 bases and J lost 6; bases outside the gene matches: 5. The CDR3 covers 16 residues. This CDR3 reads CASSLSLAGVSNEQFF. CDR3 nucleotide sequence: TGTGCCAGCAGTTTATCTCTAGCGGGAGTTTCCAATGAGCAGTTCTTC.

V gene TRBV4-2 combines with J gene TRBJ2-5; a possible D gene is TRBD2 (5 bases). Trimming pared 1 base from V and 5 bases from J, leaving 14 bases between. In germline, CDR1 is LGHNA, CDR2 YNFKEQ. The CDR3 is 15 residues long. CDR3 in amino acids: CASSQGRGNGETQYF. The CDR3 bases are TGTGCCAGCAGCCAAGGTCGAGGGAACGGTGAGACCCAGTACTTC.

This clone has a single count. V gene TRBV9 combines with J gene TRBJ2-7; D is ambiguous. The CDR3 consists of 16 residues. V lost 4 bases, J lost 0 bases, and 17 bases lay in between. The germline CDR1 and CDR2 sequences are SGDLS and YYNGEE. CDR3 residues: CASSPARGPSSYEQYF. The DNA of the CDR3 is TGTGCCAGCAGCCCAGCCCGAGGTCCGAGCTCCTACGAGCAGTACTTC.

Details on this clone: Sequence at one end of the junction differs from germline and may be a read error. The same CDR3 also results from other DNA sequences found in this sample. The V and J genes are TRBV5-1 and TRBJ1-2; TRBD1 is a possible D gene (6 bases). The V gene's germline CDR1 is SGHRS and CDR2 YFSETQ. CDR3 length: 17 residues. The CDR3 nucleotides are TGCGCCAGTAGCTTGCCCCCGGCCCCATCAGGGGCGCATGGCTACACCTTC. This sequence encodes CASSLPPAPSGAHGYTF.

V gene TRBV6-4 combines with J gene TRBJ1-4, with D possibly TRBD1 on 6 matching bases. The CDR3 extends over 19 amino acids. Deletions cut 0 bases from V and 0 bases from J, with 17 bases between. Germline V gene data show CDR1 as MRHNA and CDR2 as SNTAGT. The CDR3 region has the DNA TGTGCCAGCAGTGACTCGGGGGGGGCAAATCCGGCAACTAATGAAAAACTGTTTTTT. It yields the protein CASSDSGGANPATNEKLFF.

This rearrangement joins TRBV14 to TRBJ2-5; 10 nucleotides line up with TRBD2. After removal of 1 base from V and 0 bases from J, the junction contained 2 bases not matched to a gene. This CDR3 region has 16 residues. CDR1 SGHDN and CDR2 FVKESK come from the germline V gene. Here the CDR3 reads CASSQGTSGHQETQYF. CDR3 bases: TGTGCCAGCAGCCAAGGGACTAGCGGACACCAAGAGACCCAGTACTTC.

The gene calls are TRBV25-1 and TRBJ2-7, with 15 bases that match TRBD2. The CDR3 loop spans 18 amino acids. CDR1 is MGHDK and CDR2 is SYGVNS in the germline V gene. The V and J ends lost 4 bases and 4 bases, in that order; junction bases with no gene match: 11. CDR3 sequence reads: CASSAVGLAGGPRYEQYF. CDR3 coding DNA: TGTGCCAGCAGTGCTGTCGGACTAGCGGGAGGGCCTAGGTACGAGCAGTACTTC.

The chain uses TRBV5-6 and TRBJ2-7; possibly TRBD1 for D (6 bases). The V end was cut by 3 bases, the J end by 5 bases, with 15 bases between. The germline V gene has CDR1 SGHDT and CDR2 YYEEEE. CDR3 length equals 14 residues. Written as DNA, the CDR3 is TGTGCCAGCAGCTGCGAGAAGGACAGCAACGAGCAGTACTTC. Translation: CASSCEKDSNEQYF.

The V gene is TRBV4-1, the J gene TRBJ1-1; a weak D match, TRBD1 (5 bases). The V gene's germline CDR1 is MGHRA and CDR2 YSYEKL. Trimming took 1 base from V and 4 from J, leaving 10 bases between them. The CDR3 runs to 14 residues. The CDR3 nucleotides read TGCGCCAGCAGCCAAGCGACAGCATCCACTGAAGCTTTCTTT. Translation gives CASSQATASTEAFF.

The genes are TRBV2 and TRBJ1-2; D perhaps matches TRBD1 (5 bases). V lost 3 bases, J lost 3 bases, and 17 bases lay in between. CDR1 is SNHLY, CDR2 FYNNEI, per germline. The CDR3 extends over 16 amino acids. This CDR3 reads CASSEGPQGGDYGYTF. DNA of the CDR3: TGTGCCAGCAGTGAGGGTCCCCAGGGAGGCGACTATGGCTACACCTTC.

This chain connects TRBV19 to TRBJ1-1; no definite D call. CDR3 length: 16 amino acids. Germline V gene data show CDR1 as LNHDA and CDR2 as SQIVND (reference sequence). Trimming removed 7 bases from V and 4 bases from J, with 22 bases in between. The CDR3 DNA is TGTGCCAGTACGGTGGGAGGGAAAGGAAAGAGCACTGAAGCTTTCTTT. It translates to CASTVGGKGKSTEAFF.

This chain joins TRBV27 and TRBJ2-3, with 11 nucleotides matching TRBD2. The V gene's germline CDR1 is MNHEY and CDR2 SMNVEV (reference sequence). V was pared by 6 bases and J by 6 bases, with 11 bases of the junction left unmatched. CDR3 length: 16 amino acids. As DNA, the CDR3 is TGTGCCAGCAGCAAATCGGGACTAGCGGTCCAGGATACGCAGTATTTT. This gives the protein CASSKSGLAVQDTQYF.

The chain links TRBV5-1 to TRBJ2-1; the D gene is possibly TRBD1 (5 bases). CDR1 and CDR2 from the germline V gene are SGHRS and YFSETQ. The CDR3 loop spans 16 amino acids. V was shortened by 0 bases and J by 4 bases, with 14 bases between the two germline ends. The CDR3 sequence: CASSLAVQGQYNEQFF. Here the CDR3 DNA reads TGCGCCAGCAGCTTGGCAGTGCAGGGCCAATACAATGAGCAGTTCTTC.

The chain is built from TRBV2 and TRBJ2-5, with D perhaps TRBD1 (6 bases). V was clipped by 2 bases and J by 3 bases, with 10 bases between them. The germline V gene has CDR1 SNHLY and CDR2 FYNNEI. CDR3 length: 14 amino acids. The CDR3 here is CASSERTVEETQYF. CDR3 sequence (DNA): TGTGCCAGCAGTGAAAGGACAGTAGAAGAGACCCAGTACTTC.

The CDR3 is CASSDRTGEETQYF. The CDR3 region has the DNA TGTGCCAGCAGCGATCGGACAGGGGAAGAGACCCAGTACTTC. This sequence joins TRBV7-2 and TRBJ2-5; 9 nucleotides agree with TRBD1. The germline gives CDR1 SGHTA, CDR2 FQGNSA. The CDR3 sequence is 14 residues long. V gave up 5 bases and J gave up 3 bases; unmatched junction bases: 4.

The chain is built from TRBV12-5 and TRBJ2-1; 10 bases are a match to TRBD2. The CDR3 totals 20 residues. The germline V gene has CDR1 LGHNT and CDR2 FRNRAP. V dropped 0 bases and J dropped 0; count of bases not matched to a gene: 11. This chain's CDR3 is CASGLVPSGRAQGSYNEQFF. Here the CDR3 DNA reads TGTGCTAGTGGTTTGGTACCCAGCGGGAGGGCCCAGGGCTCCTACAATGAGCAGTTCTTC.

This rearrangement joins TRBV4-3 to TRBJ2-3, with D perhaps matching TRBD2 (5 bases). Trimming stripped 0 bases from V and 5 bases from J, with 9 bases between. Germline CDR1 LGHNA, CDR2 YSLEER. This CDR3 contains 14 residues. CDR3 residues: CASSQEGRGDTQYF. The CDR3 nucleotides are TGCGCCAGCAGCCAAGAAGGTCGGGGAGATACGCAGTATTTT.

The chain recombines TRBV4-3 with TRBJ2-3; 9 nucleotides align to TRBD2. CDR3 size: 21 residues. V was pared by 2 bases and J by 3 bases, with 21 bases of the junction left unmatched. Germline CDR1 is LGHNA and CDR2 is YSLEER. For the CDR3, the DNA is TGCGCCAGCAGCCAAAAGACCCAAAAACGAAGAGGGACTAGCCCAACAGATACGCAGTATTTT. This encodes CASSQKTQKRRGTSPTDTQYF.

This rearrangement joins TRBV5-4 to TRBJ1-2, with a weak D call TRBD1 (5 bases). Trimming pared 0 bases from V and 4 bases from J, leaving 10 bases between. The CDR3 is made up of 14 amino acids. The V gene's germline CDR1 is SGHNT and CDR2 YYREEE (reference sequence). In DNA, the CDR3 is TGTGCCAGCAGCTTGGGGCAGGGTATCTATGGCTACACCTTC. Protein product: CASSLGQGIYGYTF.

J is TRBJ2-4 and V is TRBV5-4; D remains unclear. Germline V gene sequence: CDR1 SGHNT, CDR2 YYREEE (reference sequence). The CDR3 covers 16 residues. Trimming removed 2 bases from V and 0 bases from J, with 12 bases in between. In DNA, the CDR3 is TGTGCCAGCAGCTTATACAGACCCCCAGCCAAAAACATTCAGTACTTC. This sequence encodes CASSLYRPPAKNIQYF.

The CDR3, as DNA: TGTGCCAGCAGCCACTCGTTCGGGGGAGGTAGGGATGAGCAGTTCTTC. Amino acids: CASSHSFGGGRDEQFF. The rearrangement joins TRBV27 to TRBJ2-1; possibly TRBD2 for D (6 bases). The CDR3 runs 16 residues. The V end was cut by 6 bases, the J end by 8 bases, with 23 bases between. Germline V gives CDR1 MNHEY, CDR2 SMNVEV (reference sequence).

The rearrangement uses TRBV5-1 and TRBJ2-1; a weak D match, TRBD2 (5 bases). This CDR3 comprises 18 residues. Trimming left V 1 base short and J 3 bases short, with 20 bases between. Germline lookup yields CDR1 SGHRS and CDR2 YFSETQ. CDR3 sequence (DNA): TGCGCCAGCAGCTTGCTTGGGAGTGCGGAGACCGACTACAATGAGCAGTTCTTC. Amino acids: CASSLLGSAETDYNEQFF. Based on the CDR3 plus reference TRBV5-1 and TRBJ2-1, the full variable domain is KAGVTQTPRYLIKTRGQQVTLSCSPISGHRSVSWYQQTPGQGLQFLFEYFSETQRNKGNFPGRFSGRQFSNSRSEMNVSTLELGDSALYLCASSLLGSAETDYNEQFFGPGTRLTVL.